The 17 T cell receptor beta chains presented below share a single source sample, sequenced in a study of neurological immune-mediated disorders. TCRdb fed the 5' RACE reads into MiXCR, producing one record per CDR3 protein. The sample includes about 66,000 distinct CDR3 sequences, 3.9% seen only once; the top ten take 1.3%. Sequences were obtained from PBMCs. Every receptor here comes from a man younger than 40 with multiple sclerosis.

This clonotype has at least ten counts. V usage is TRBV6-2 or TRBV6-3 and J usage is TRBJ2-1; tentatively, D is TRBD1 (5 bases). V was shortened by 4 bases and J by 6 bases, with 7 bases between the two germline ends. The CDR3 spans 12 residues. Germline CDR1 and CDR2: MNHEY and SVGEGT. The DNA of the CDR3 is TGTGCCAGCAGTTCCAGGGTCAATGAGCAGTTCTTC. Protein sequence: CASSSRVNEQFF.

The rearrangement joins TRBV4-2 to TRBJ2-1; 12 positions match TRBD2. This CDR3 is built from 15 residues. The ends lost 1 base at V and 13 bases at J; junction bases unmatched: 8. CDR1 is LGHNA and CDR2 is YNFKEQ in the germline V gene. CDR3 region: CASSQVDGLAGLQFF. The CDR3 DNA reads as TGTGCCAGCAGCCAAGTTGATGGACTAGCGGGGCTACAGTTCTTC.

In its sample, this clonotype was seen many times. The genes are TRBV11-2 and TRBJ2-5; D might be TRBD2 (5 bases). The ends were cut back, 3 bases at V and 5 bases at J, with 13 bases in the middle. Germline CDR1 reads SGHAT; CDR2 reads FQNNGV. The CDR3 is 14 residues long. The CDR3 reads CASSFSALGETQYF. The CDR3 DNA reads TGTGCCAGCAGCTTTAGCGCACTGGGTGAGACCCAGTACTTC.

This clonotype has a count of ten or more. The chain carries TRBV15 and TRBJ1-2; the D is unclear. The CDR3 extends over 14 amino acids. Trimming pared 6 bases from V and 0 bases from J, leaving 11 bases between. CDR1 LNHNV and CDR2 YYDKDF come from the germline V gene (reference sequence). CDR3 sequence (DNA): TGTGCCACCAGGACTGGCAAATCTAACTATGGCTACACCTTC. Protein sequence: CATRTGKSNYGYTF.

Many counts were recorded for this clonotype. This chain joins TRBV20-1 and TRBJ2-1; 9 nucleotides agree with TRBD2. Germline V gene lookup returns CDR1 DFQATT and CDR2 SNEGSKA (reference sequence). This CDR3 has 17 residues. With 6 bases clipped from V and 0 bases from J, the junction kept 12 bases outside the gene matches. The CDR3 reads CSARSQRGDPSYNEQFF. Here the CDR3 DNA reads TGCAGTGCCCGCTCGCAGCGGGGGGACCCCTCCTACAATGAGCAGTTCTTC.

Many counts were recorded for this clonotype. The chain uses TRBV5-1 and TRBJ1-1, with unresolved D. Trimming left V 2 bases short and J 1 base short, with 6 bases between. There are 13 residues in the CDR3. CDR1 is SGHRS and CDR2 is YFSETQ in the germline V gene. The CDR3 protein is CASSFTQNTEAFF. In DNA form, the CDR3 reads TGCGCCAGCAGCTTTACACAGAACACTGAAGCTTTCTTT.

This clonotype was seen many times. V and J are TRBV25-1 and TRBJ1-2, with 11 bases lining up with TRBD1. After removal of 6 bases from V and 5 bases from J, the junction contained 5 bases not matched to a gene. Germline lookup yields CDR1 MGHDK and CDR2 SYGVNS. There are 14 residues in the CDR3. The DNA for the CDR3 is TGTGCCAGCAGCCGGACAGGGGGCGGGTATGGCTACACCTTC. Protein: CASSRTGGGYGYTF.

With regard to this clonotype: Since a much larger clone is just one base distant, this may be a read error. This sequence joins TRBV5-6 and TRBJ2-7; 7 positions agree with TRBD2. The CDR3 contains 16 residues. Germline V lookup: CDR1 SGHDT, CDR2 YYEEEE. CDR3 sequence: CDSTYTGRGLSYEQYF. CDR3 nucleotide sequence: TGTGACAGCACCTACACGGGGAGGGGCCTTTCCTACGAGCAGTACTTC.

This clonotype was picked up many times. The V gene is TRBV5-5, the J gene TRBJ2-7; TRBD2 aligns across 14 bases. The CDR3 has 15 residues. Trimming removed 1 base from V and 4 bases from J; junction bases left unmatched: 1. Germline CDR1 SGHKS, CDR2 YYEKEE (reference sequence). The CDR3 is CASSLRTSGGYEQYF. The CDR3 DNA reads TGTGCCAGCAGCTTGAGGACTAGCGGGGGGTACGAGCAGTACTTC.

This clonotype appeared many times. This rearrangement joins TRBV20-1 to TRBJ1-2, with D perhaps matching TRBD1 (5 bases). This CDR3 region has 11 residues. Germline V gene data show CDR1 as DFQATT and CDR2 as SNEGSKA (reference sequence). V shed 4 bases and J shed 5 bases, with 8 bases lying between them. The CDR3 sequence is CSATGGYGYTF. Written as DNA, the CDR3 is TGCAGTGCTACTGGGGGGTATGGCTACACCTTC.

The V and J genes are TRBV20-1 and TRBJ2-3, with 10 bases matching TRBD2. Germline CDR1 and CDR2: DFQATT and SNEGSKA (reference sequence). The J segment lost 6 bases and the V segment lost 6 bases, leaving 9 bases of the junction unmatched. This CDR3 comprises 14 residues. For the CDR3, the DNA is TGCAGTGCACCCCGTAGCGGGGGGCCGGATACGCAGTATTTT. Amino acids: CSAPRSGGPDTQYF.

This clonotype was recorded many times. The chain recombines TRBV20-1 with TRBJ2-2, with D unresolved. The CDR3 is 15 residues long. The germline gives CDR1 DFQATT, CDR2 SNEGSKA (reference sequence). Between the trimmed V and J ends, which lost 0 bases and 0 bases, there was a span of 8 bases. The CDR3 spells CSARDRRANTGELFF. CDR3 nucleotides: TGCAGTGCTAGAGATCGCCGTGCGAACACCGGGGAGCTGTTTTTT.

This clonotype has ten or more counts. The CDR3 nucleotides are TGCAGTGCCCCAGGACTGAACCAAGAGACCCAGTACTTC. It is translated as CSAPGLNQETQYF. The chain couples TRBV20-1 to TRBJ2-5; the D gene is possibly TRBD2 (5 bases). Trimming removed 6 bases at V and 0 bases at J, with 11 bases between. The germline V gene has CDR1 DFQATT and CDR2 SNEGSKA (reference sequence). The CDR3 runs to 13 residues.

This clonotype was detected ten times or more. The chain is built from TRBV12-3 or TRBV12-4 and TRBJ2-7; no clear D. This CDR3 spans 12 amino acids. Trimming took 5 bases from V and 9 from J, leaving 14 bases between them. This chain's CDR3 is CASSPRSDVQYF. Here the CDR3 DNA reads TGTGCCAGCAGTCCCCGGAGCGATGTGCAGTACTTC.

About this clonotype: This CDR3 fails to terminate in the conserved phenylalanine or tryptophan, so it likely reflects a read error. V gene TRBV6-1 combines with J gene TRBJ2-5; D is undetermined. Between the trimmed V and J ends, which lost 5 bases and 2 bases, there was a span of 15 bases. Germline V gene data show CDR1 as MNHNS and CDR2 as SASEGT. The CDR3 runs to 15 residues. This CDR3 is CASSKFPESQETQYI. For the CDR3, the DNA is TGTGCCAGCAGTAAATTCCCAGAGAGTCAAGAGACCCAGTACATC.

In its sample, this clonotype was seen many times. This rearrangement joins TRBV29-1 to TRBJ2-7; D is uncertain. With 3 bases removed from V and 1 base from J, the gap between germline ends came to 4 bases. Germline V CDR1 and CDR2: SQVTM, ANQGSEA. This CDR3 contains 11 residues. Here the CDR3 reads CSVDVSYEQYF. DNA of the CDR3: TGCAGCGTTGACGTGTCCTACGAGCAGTACTTC.

This clonotype was detected ten times or more. The chain is built from TRBV5-1 and TRBJ2-5; D is undetermined. The germline V gene encodes CDR1 SGHRS and CDR2 YFSETQ. CDR3 size: 14 residues. V dropped 0 bases and J dropped 1 base, with 7 bases sitting between them. This CDR3 reads CASSLGPAQETQYF. CDR3 sequence (DNA): TGCGCCAGCAGCTTGGGACCCGCCCAAGAGACCCAGTACTTC.